This T cell receptor beta chain was recovered during a study of T cell repertoires in cytomegalovirus infection. Looking at the study overall: Indications of both CMV infection and matching HLA type were provided by public TCR beta signatures.

Details on this clonotype: Its antigen is currently unknown.

TCRdb processed the reads anew with MiXCR; each CDR3 protein has one entry. The sample yields roughly 230,000 distinct CDR3 sequences, 15% to 20% seen once. Broader study findings: The ex vivo response showed dominance by HLA-C-restricted CMV-specific TCR beta clonotypes. Carriage of CMV together with the relevant HLA was identifiable through cumulative public TCR beta family frequency.

Input material: CD8+ T cells from PBMCs. This clonotype was sampled from a human donor in good health (CMV status not recorded). Some clones in this sample may be carry-over from other donors' samples.

This CDR3 reads CASSFTTGINEQYF. In DNA, the CDR3 is TGTGCCAGCAGCTTTACGACAGGGATCAACGAGCAGTACTTC. The chain uses TRBV5-6 and TRBJ2-7; 7 bases are shared with TRBD1. Losses at the gene ends were 2 bases for V and 5 bases for J; bases not matched to a gene: 7. Germline CDR1 is SGHDT and CDR2 is YYEEEE. This CDR3 is built from 14 residues.